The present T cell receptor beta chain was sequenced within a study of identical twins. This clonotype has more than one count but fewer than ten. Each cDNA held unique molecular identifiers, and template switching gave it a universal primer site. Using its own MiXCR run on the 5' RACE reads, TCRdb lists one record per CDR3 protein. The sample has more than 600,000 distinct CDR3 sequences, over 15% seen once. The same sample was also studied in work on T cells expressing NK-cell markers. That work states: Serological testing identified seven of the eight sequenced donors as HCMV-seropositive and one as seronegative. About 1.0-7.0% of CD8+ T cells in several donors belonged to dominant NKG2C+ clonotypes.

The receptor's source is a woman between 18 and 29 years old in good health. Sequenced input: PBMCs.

CDR3 nucleotides: TGTGCCAGCAGCTCGGGACAGGGAAGACCAAATGAGCAGTTCTTC. Its protein product is CASSSGQGRPNEQFF. The chain couples TRBV7-9 to TRBJ2-1, with 9 bases lining up with TRBD1. Per the germline V gene, CDR1 is SEHNR and CDR2 is FQNEAQ (reference sequence). The CDR3 is 15 residues long. V shed 4 bases and J 7 bases; nucleotides not matched to a gene: 8.